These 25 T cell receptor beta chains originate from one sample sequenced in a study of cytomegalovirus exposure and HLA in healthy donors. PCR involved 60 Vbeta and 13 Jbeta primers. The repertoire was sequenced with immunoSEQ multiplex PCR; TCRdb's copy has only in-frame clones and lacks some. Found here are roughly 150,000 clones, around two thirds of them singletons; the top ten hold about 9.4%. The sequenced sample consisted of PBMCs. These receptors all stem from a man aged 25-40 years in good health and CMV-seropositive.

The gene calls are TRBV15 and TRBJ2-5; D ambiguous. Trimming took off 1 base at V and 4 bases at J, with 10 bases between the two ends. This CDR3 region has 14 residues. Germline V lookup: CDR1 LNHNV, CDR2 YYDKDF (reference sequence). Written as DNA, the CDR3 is TGTGCCACCAGCAGAGGTTCTAATCGAGAGACCCAGTACTTC. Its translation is CATSRGSNRETQYF. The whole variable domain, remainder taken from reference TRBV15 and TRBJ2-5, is DAMVIQNPRYQVTQFGKPVTLSCSQTLNHNVMYWYQQKSSQAPKLLFHYYDKDFNNEADTPDNFQSRRPNTSFCFLDIRSPGLGDTAMYLCATSRGSNRETQYFGPGTRLLVL.

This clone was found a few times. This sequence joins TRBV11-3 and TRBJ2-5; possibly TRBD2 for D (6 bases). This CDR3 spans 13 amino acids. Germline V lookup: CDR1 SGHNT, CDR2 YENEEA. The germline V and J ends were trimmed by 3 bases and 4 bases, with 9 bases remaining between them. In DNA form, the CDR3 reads TGTGCCAGCAGCTTCGGGGGATCAGAGACCCAGTACTTC. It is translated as CASSFGGSETQYF.

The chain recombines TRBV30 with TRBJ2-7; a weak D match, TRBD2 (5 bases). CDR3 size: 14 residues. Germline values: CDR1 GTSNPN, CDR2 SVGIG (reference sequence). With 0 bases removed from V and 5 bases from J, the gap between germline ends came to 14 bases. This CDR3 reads CAWSVQGKRDEQYF. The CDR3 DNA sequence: TGTGCCTGGAGTGTACAAGGGAAGAGGGACGAGCAGTACTTC.

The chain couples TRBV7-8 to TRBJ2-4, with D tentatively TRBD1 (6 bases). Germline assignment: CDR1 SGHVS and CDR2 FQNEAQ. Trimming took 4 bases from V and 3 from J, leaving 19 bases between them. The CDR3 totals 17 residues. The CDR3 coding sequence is TGTGCCAGCAGCTCCCACAGGGCGCCTCTCGACAAAAACATTCAGTACTTC. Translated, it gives CASSSHRAPLDKNIQYF.

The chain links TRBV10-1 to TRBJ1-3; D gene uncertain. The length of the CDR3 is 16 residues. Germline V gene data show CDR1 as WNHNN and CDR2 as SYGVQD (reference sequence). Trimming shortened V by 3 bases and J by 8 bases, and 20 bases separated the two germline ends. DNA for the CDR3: TGCGCCAGCAGTGATACGGTGTGGGCACGAGTAGACACCATATATTTT. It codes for CASSDTVWARVDTIYF.

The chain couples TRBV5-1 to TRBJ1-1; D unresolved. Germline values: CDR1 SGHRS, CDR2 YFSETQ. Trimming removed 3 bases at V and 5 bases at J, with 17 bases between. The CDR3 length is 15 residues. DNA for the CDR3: TGCGCCAGCAGCTGGGCCCCCGGGGAGTGGACTGAAGCTTTCTTT. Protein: CASSWAPGEWTEAFF.

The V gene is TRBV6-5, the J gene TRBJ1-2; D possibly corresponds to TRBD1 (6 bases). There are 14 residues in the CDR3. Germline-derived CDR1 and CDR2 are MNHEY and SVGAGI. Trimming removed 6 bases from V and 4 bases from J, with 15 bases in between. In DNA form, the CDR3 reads TGTGCCAGCAGAAAGGGGGTTGGGAGCTATGGCTACACCTTC. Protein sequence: CASRKGVGSYGYTF.

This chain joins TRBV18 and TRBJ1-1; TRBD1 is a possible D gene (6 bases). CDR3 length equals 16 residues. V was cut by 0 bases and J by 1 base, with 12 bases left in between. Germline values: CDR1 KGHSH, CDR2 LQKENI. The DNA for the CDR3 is TGTGCCAGCTCACCACCCGGCAGGGGTGAGAACACTGAAGCTTTCTTT. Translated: CASSPPGRGENTEAFF.

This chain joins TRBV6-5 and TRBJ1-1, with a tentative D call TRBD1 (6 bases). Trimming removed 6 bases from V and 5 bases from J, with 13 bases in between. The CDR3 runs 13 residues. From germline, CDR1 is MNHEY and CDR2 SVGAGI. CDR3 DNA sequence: TGTGCCAGCAGGGCTACAGGGAATACTGAAGCTTTCTTT. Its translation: CASRATGNTEAFF.

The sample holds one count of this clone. This chain's CDR3 is CASSLGQFGEKLFF. CDR3 DNA: TGTGCCAGCAGTTTGGGACAGTTCGGTGAAAAACTGTTTTTT. The V gene is TRBV27, the J gene TRBJ1-4; TRBD1 matches 7 bases. The CDR3 sequence is 14 residues long. Trimming cost V 3 bases and J 7 bases; bases outside gene matches: 5. Germline lookup yields CDR1 MNHEY and CDR2 SMNVEV (reference sequence).

The DNA for the CDR3 is TGTGCCACAACTAGACAGGCGGTGATGAACACTGAAGCTTTCTTT. It translates to CATTRQAVMNTEAFF. The chain joins TRBV19 to TRBJ1-1; weak D call: TRBD1 (6 bases). The V end was cut by 10 bases, the J end by 0 bases, with 18 bases between. This CDR3 is 15 amino acids long. Germline V gene sequence: CDR1 LNHDA, CDR2 SQIVND (reference sequence).

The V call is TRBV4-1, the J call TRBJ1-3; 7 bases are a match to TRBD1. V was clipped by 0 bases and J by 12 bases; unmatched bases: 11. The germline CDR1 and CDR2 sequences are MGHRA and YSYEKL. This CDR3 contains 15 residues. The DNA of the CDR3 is TGCGCCAGCAGCCAAGACAGGGGGACTGGGCACGACATATATTTT. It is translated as CASSQDRGTGHDIYF.

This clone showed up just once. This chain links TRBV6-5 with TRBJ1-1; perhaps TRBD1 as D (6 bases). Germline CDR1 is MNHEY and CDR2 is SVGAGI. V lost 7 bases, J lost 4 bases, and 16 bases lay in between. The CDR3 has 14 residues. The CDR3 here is CASTTDSSGTEAFF. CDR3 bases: TGTGCCAGCACTACGGACAGCTCTGGCACTGAAGCTTTCTTT.

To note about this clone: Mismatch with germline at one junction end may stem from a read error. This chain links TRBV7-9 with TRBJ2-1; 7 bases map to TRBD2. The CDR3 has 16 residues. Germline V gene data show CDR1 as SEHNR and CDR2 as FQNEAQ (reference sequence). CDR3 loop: CSSSLAGSTGDNEQFF. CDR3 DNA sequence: TGTTCCAGCAGCTTAGCGGGTTCTACGGGAGACAATGAGCAGTTCTTC.

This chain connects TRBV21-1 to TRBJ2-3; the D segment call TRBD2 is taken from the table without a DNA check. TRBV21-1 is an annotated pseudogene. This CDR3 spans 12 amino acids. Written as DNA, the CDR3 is TGTGCCAGCAGCCCTATTGCTGCTACGCAGTATTTT. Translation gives CASSPIAATQYF.

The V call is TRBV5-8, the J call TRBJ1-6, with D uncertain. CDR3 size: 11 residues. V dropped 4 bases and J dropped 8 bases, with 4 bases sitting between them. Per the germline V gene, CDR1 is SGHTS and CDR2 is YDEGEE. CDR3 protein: CASSLHSPLHF. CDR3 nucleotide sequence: TGTGCCAGCAGCCTCCATTCACCCCTCCACTTT.

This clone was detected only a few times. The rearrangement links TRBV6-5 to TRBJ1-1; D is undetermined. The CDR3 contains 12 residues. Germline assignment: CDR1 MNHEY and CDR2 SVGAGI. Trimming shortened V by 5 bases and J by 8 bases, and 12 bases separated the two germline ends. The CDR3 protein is CASSPSTGEAFF. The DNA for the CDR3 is TGTGCCAGCAGTCCCTCGACGGGGGAAGCTTTCTTT.

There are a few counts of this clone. The CDR3 bases are TGTGCCAGTAGCCCTCGTGGGGGGGCAGCTGGGGCCAACGTCCTGACTTTC. It specifies CASSPRGGAAGANVLTF. The chain is built from TRBV19 and TRBJ2-6; D is possibly TRBD2 (7 bases). The V and J ends lost 6 bases and 2 bases respectively, with 17 bases between them. The CDR3 loop spans 17 amino acids. The V gene's germline CDR1 is LNHDA and CDR2 SQIVND (reference sequence).

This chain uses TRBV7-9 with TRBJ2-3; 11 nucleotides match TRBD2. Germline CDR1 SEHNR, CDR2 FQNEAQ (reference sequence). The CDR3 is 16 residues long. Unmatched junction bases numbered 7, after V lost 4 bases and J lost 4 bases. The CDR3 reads CASSSGTSGYADTQYF. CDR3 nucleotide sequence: TGTGCCAGCAGCTCCGGGACTAGCGGTTACGCAGATACGCAGTATTTT.

The CDR3 nucleotides read TGTGCCTGGACAGGGGTCACAGATACGCAGTATTTT. Amino acid sequence: CAWTGVTDTQYF. The gene calls are TRBV30 and TRBJ2-3; a weak D match, TRBD1 (6 bases). Between the trimmed V and J ends, which lost 4 bases and 2 bases, there was a span of 7 bases. Germline V gene lookup returns CDR1 GTSNPN and CDR2 SVGIG (reference sequence). CDR3 length: 12 residues.

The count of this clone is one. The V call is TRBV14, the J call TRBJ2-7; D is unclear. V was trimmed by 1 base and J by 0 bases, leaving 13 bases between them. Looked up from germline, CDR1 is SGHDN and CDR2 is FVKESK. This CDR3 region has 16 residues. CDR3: CASSQVGGSGSYEQYF. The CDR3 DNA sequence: TGTGCCAGCAGCCAAGTAGGTGGGTCGGGCTCCTACGAGCAGTACTTC.

The CDR3 here is CASSQDAGQVYNEQFF. The CDR3 DNA follows: TGTGCCAGCAGCCAAGATGCGGGACAGGTCTACAATGAGCAGTTCTTC. The chain is built from TRBV14 and TRBJ2-1, with TRBD1 identical over 8 bases. The CDR3 is made up of 16 amino acids. V shed 0 bases, J shed 3 bases, and the junction held 4 bases outside the gene matches. In germline, CDR1 is SGHDN, CDR2 FVKESK.

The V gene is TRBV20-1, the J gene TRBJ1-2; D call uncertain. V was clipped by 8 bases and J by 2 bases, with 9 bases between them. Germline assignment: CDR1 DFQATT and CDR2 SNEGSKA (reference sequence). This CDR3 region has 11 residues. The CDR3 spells CSTAANYGYTF. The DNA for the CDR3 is TGCAGTACTGCAGCGAACTATGGCTACACCTTC.

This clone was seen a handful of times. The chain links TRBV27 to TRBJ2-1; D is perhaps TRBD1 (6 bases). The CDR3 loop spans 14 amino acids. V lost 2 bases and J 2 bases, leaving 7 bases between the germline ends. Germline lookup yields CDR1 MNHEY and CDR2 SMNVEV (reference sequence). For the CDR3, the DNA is TGTGCCAGCAGTTTAAGGGGGACCTACAATGAGCAGTTCTTC. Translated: CASSLRGTYNEQFF.

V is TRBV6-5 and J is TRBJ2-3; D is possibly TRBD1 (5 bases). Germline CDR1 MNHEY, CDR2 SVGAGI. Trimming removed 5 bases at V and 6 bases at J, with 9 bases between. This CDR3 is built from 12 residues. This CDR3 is CASSRGRDTQYF. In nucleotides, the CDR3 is TGTGCCAGCAGTAGGGGTAGGGATACGCAGTATTTT.